The following is a T cell receptor (beta chain) sequence with its context. The antigen is undetermined. Profiling relied on immunoSEQ multiplex PCR, and the TCRdb table lists in-frame clones only, not all of them. The sample lists about 68,000 clones, about nine tenths seen once, with 4% to 5% in the top ten. This entry comes from a study of chemoradiotherapy in HPV16-positive cancers. Study-level results: Candidate HPV-specific clones and E7-related TCR motifs grew in tumor during treatment. Better recurrence-free survival went with HPV-responsive T-cell expansion in HPV16-positive patients. Functional assays defining HPV-specific T cells used only a couple of HPV16-positive patients.

Samples were taken several times over chemoradiotherapy. The length of the CDR3 is 13 residues. Between the trimmed V and J ends, which lost 3 bases and 4 bases, there was a span of 9 bases. CDR1 is MNHEY, CDR2 SMNVEV, per germline (reference sequence). This receptor was identified in a human donor with HPV-associated anogenital cancer. The chain combines TRBV27 with TRBJ1-1; tentative D call: TRBD1 (5 bases). This specimen consisted of blood, obtained from a patient who underwent chemoradiotherapy. The CDR3 here is CASSFTGFTEAFF. As DNA, the CDR3 is TGTGCCAGCAGTTTCACAGGATTCACTGAAGCTTTCTTT.